This TCR beta chain is from a study of T cell responses to AZD1222 COVID-19 vaccine. Deletions cut 5 bases from V and 5 bases from J, with 15 bases between. This CDR3 is built from 14 residues. Per the germline V gene, CDR1 is SEHNR and CDR2 is FQNEAQ (reference sequence). Study results and limitations: Spike was spanned by vaccine-associated CD4 TCRs, which were dominant at 160-218 and 743-854. Donors were chiefly white British, with a greater number of females, and clonal diversity was perhaps underestimated.

Sequencing was performed with immunoSEQ multiplex PCR; in TCRdb, only in-frame clones are kept and a portion is missing. Here the sample spans about 83,000 clones, more than 75% being singletons. This clone was counted once. No antigen is known for it. The sequencing here drew on peripheral blood, taken on day 0 of MenACWY control vaccination. The J gene is TRBJ2-5, the V gene TRBV7-9; D not certain. The TCR comes from an adult in good health. CDR3 coding DNA: TGTGCCAGCAGCCAATACAGACCTATTGAGACCCAGTACTTC. Encoded protein: CASSQYRPIETQYF.